Listed below are T cell receptor beta chains from one sample, sequenced in a study of cytomegalovirus exposure and HLA in healthy donors. Assay: immunoSEQ multiplex PCR; the TCRdb copy retains only in-frame clones and omits some. This table holds approximately 100,000 clones, roughly four fifths found once. Sequenced sample: PBMCs. Every receptor here comes from a human donor in good health. Both conserved end residues are part of each CDR3. The order of the fields is clone size, V gene, J gene, D gene, CDR3 protein, CDR3 DNA. The D gene is left open where the match is weak. The listing skips clone size in some rows; elsewhere it reads once, few, many or a size class.

clone_size: .; v_call: TRBV7-9; j_call: TRBJ1-2; d_call: .; cdr3_aa: CASSPGLTGGYTF; cdr3_nt: TGTGCCAGCAGCCCCGGGCTAACGGGAGGCTACACCTTC
clone_size: .; v_call: TRBV27; j_call: TRBJ1-1; d_call: TRBD1; cdr3_aa: CASILHRGLNTEAFF; cdr3_nt: TGTGCCAGCATCCTCCACAGGGGCTTGAACACTGAAGCTTTCTTT
clone_size: few; v_call: TRBV7-9; j_call: TRBJ2-7; d_call: .; cdr3_aa: CASSSGTLISEQYF; cdr3_nt: TGTGCCAGTTCATCAGGGACACTGATAAGCGAGCAGTACTTC
clone_size: once; v_call: TRBV12-5; j_call: TRBJ1-5; d_call: .; cdr3_aa: CASGLGRQGRHSNQPQHF; cdr3_nt: TGTGCTAGTGGTTTGGGAAGACAAGGGAGACATAGCAATCAGCCCCAGCATTTT
clone_size: .; v_call: TRBV7-9; j_call: TRBJ1-5; d_call: TRBD1; cdr3_aa: CASSPDGTGLGHQPQHF; cdr3_nt: TGTGCCAGCAGCCCTGATGGGACAGGGTTGGGTCATCAGCCCCAGCATTTT
clone_size: once; v_call: TRBV9; j_call: TRBJ2-2; d_call: .; cdr3_aa: CASSGWETLAGELFF; cdr3_nt: TGTGCCAGCAGCGGTTGGGAGACCTTGGCCGGGGAGCTGTTTTTT
clone_size: .; v_call: TRBV5-1; j_call: TRBJ1-1; d_call: TRBD1; cdr3_aa: CASSLDRGGTEAFF; cdr3_nt: TGCGCCAGCAGCTTGGACAGGGGAGGCACTGAAGCTTTCTTT
clone_size: .; v_call: TRBV7-8; j_call: TRBJ1-1; d_call: .; cdr3_aa: CASSLDAFRTEAEAFF; cdr3_nt: TGTGCCAGCAGCTTAGATGCATTCAGGACTGAGGCTGAAGCTTTCTTT
clone_size: few; v_call: TRBV14; j_call: TRBJ2-2; d_call: TRBD2; cdr3_aa: CASSWGSGPNTGELFF; cdr3_nt: TGTGCCAGCAGCTGGGGTAGCGGGCCGAACACCGGGGAGCTGTTTTTT
clone_size: .; v_call: TRBV5-4; j_call: TRBJ1-1; d_call: .; cdr3_aa: CASSSRGDELTEAFF; cdr3_nt: TGTGCCAGCAGCTCTAGGGGCGACGAACTCACTGAAGCTTTCTTT
clone_size: .; v_call: TRBV21-1; j_call: TRBJ1-4; d_call: .; cdr3_aa: CASKRGQGGGWVEKLFF; cdr3_nt: TGTGCCAGCAAAAGGGGACAGGGGGGCGGTTGGGTGGAAAAACTGTTTTTT
clone_size: .; v_call: TRBV7-8; j_call: TRBJ2-7; d_call: TRBD2; cdr3_aa: CASSLEFSLAGIYEQYF; cdr3_nt: TGTGCCAGCAGCTTAGAATTTTCCCTAGCGGGGATCTACGAGCAGTACTTC
clone_size: .; v_call: TRBV11-3; j_call: TRBJ2-1; d_call: TRBD2; cdr3_aa: CASSLGPGGSYNEQFF; cdr3_nt: TGTGCCAGCAGCTTAGGCCCGGGAGGGTCCTACAATGAGCAGTTCTTC
clone_size: .; v_call: TRBV2; j_call: TRBJ2-5; d_call: TRBD2; cdr3_aa: CASSEAGKLAGGPRGQETQYF; cdr3_nt: TGTGCCAGCAGTGAAGCGGGGAAACTAGCGGGGGGGCCTAGGGGACAAGAGACCCAGTACTTC
clone_size: .; v_call: TRBV27; j_call: TRBJ2-1; d_call: TRBD2; cdr3_aa: CASRVLAGGPDEQFF; cdr3_nt: TGTGCCAGCAGGGTCCTAGCGGGGGGGCCGGATGAGCAGTTCTTC
clone_size: once; v_call: TRBV5-1; j_call: TRBJ2-7; d_call: .; cdr3_aa: CASSLVTGSYEQYF; cdr3_nt: TGCGCCAGCAGCTTGGTTACGGGGTCCTACGAGCAGTACTTC
clone_size: .; v_call: TRBV6-1; j_call: TRBJ2-1; d_call: .; cdr3_aa: CASSEWGGGDSYNEQFF; cdr3_nt: TGTGCCAGCAGTGAGTGGGGGGGCGGGGATTCCTACAATGAGCAGTTCTTC
clone_size: .; v_call: TRBV6-1; j_call: TRBJ2-5; d_call: TRBD1; cdr3_aa: CASSDTGAEETQYF; cdr3_nt: TGTGCCAGCAGCGATACAGGGGCAGAAGAGACCCAGTACTTC
clone_size: .; v_call: TRBV7-2; j_call: TRBJ2-7; d_call: TRBD2; cdr3_aa: CASSLDVAGGREQYF; cdr3_nt: TGTGCCAGCAGCTTAGATGTAGCGGGAGGGCGCGAGCAGTACTTC
clone_size: .; v_call: TRBV6-5; j_call: TRBJ1-1; d_call: TRBD1; cdr3_aa: CASSYGTGSLNTEAFF; cdr3_nt: TGTGCCAGCAGTTACGGGACAGGGTCCTTGAACACTGAAGCTTTCTTT
clone_size: .; v_call: TRBV5-1; j_call: TRBJ1-1; d_call: .; cdr3_aa: CASSLSTGNTEAFF; cdr3_nt: TGCGCCAGCAGCTTGTCGACGGGGAACACTGAAGCTTTCTTT
clone_size: .; v_call: TRBV7-8; j_call: TRBJ1-1; d_call: .; cdr3_aa: CASSLDTYNTEAFF; cdr3_nt: TGTGCCAGCAGCCTAGACACGTACAACACTGAAGCTTTCTTT
clone_size: .; v_call: TRBV7-9; j_call: TRBJ1-2; d_call: TRBD1; cdr3_aa: CASSQIWDRANYGYTF; cdr3_nt: TGTGCCAGCAGCCAGATATGGGACAGAGCTAACTATGGCTACACCTTC
clone_size: .; v_call: TRBV29-1; j_call: TRBJ1-2; d_call: TRBD1; cdr3_aa: CSVAPNMGQDYGYTF; cdr3_nt: TGCAGCGTTGCCCCAAATATGGGACAGGACTATGGCTACACCTTC
clone_size: .; v_call: TRBV5-4; j_call: TRBJ1-2; d_call: TRBD1; cdr3_aa: CASSLGGQGPHGYTF; cdr3_nt: TGTGCCAGCAGCTTGGGGGGACAGGGGCCCCATGGCTACACCTTC
clone_size: few; v_call: TRBV6-5; j_call: TRBJ1-1; d_call: .; cdr3_aa: CASSSRAGRAFF; cdr3_nt: TGTGCCAGCAGTTCCCGGGCGGGAAGAGCTTTCTTT
clone_size: few; v_call: TRBV19; j_call: TRBJ1-2; d_call: .; cdr3_aa: CASNREPFTNYGYTF; cdr3_nt: TGTGCCAGTAACAGGGAGCCATTCACCAACTATGGCTACACCTTC
clone_size: .; v_call: TRBV11-2; j_call: TRBJ2-1; d_call: .; cdr3_aa: CASSLRDEQFF; cdr3_nt: TGTGCCAGCAGCTTACGCGATGAGCAGTTCTTC
clone_size: .; v_call: TRBV27; j_call: TRBJ2-7; d_call: .; cdr3_aa: CASGTRGGEQYF; cdr3_nt: TGTGCCAGCGGGACCAGGGGTGGAGAGCAGTACTTC
clone_size: .; v_call: TRBV5-1; j_call: TRBJ1-1; d_call: TRBD1; cdr3_aa: CASSLEQFPGGPAF; cdr3_nt: TGCGCCAGCAGCTTGGAACAATTCCCAGGGGGCCCGGCGTTT
clone_size: .; v_call: TRBV2; j_call: TRBJ1-2; d_call: .; cdr3_aa: CASSEFEGLNYGYTF; cdr3_nt: TGTGCCAGCAGTGAATTTGAGGGCCTAAACTATGGCTACACCTTC
clone_size: .; v_call: TRBV27; j_call: TRBJ1-5; d_call: .; cdr3_aa: CASSLFGGGINQPQHF; cdr3_nt: TGTGCCAGCAGTTTATTCGGGGGGGGAATCAATCAGCCCCAGCATTTT
clone_size: .; v_call: TRBV25-1; j_call: TRBJ2-5; d_call: .; cdr3_aa: CASKGVSETQYF; cdr3_nt: TGTGCCAGCAAGGGGGTCTCAGAGACCCAGTACTTC
clone_size: .; v_call: TRBV4-3; j_call: TRBJ1-2; d_call: .; cdr3_aa: CASSQDRGLGGYTF; cdr3_nt: TGCGCCAGCAGCCAAGATCGAGGTCTTGGGGGCTACACCTTC
clone_size: once; v_call: TRBV29-1; j_call: TRBJ2-3; d_call: .; cdr3_aa: CSVESGGGLGVDTQYF; cdr3_nt: TGCAGCGTTGAATCGGGGGGCGGACTAGGGGTAGATACGCAGTATTTT
clone_size: few; v_call: TRBV5-4; j_call: TRBJ2-7; d_call: TRBD2; cdr3_aa: CASSLGLAGGLQYF; cdr3_nt: TGTGCCAGCAGCCTTGGACTAGCGGGAGGGCTGCAGTACTTC
clone_size: few; v_call: TRBV6-1; j_call: TRBJ2-7; d_call: .; cdr3_aa: CASSGSYEQYF; cdr3_nt: TGTGCCAGCAGTGGCAGCTACGAGCAGTACTTC
clone_size: .; v_call: TRBV11-2; j_call: TRBJ2-1; d_call: TRBD2; cdr3_aa: CASSMQTSGGAGEQFF; cdr3_nt: TGTGCCAGCAGCATGCAGACTAGCGGGGGGGCGGGAGAGCAGTTCTTC
clone_size: few; v_call: TRBV19; j_call: TRBJ2-5; d_call: .; cdr3_aa: CASSIARTVQETQYF; cdr3_nt: TGTGCCAGTAGTATAGCCCGGACAGTCCAAGAGACCCAGTACTTC
clone_size: .; v_call: TRBV4-1; j_call: TRBJ2-7; d_call: .; cdr3_aa: CASSQDPRSLSEQYF; cdr3_nt: TGCGCCAGCAGCCAAGATCCCAGGTCCCTCTCCGAGCAGTACTTC
clone_size: few; v_call: TRBV27; j_call: TRBJ2-7; d_call: .; cdr3_aa: CASSQRRGPLPYEQYF; cdr3_nt: TGTGCCAGCAGTCAACGCAGGGGACCTCTTCCCTACGAGCAGTACTTC
clone_size: .; v_call: TRBV5-1; j_call: TRBJ2-2; d_call: .; cdr3_aa: CASSSTTGTGELFF; cdr3_nt: TGCGCCAGCAGCTCAACAACGGGCACCGGGGAGCTGTTTTTT
clone_size: few; v_call: TRBV7-2; j_call: TRBJ1-1; d_call: .; cdr3_aa: CASRLGGRAFF; cdr3_nt: TGTGCCAGCAGACTTGGGGGGAGAGCTTTCTTT
clone_size: few; v_call: TRBV5-4; j_call: TRBJ1-1; d_call: .; cdr3_aa: CASIVSGGSPEAFF; cdr3_nt: TGTGCCAGCATCGTATCCGGGGGATCCCCTGAAGCTTTCTTT
clone_size: .; v_call: TRBV5-8; j_call: TRBJ1-5; d_call: TRBD1; cdr3_aa: CASSLAVRGRSGNQPQHF; cdr3_nt: TGTGCCAGCAGCTTGGCCGTCAGGGGGAGATCGGGCAATCAGCCCCAGCATTTT
clone_size: .; v_call: TRBV18; j_call: TRBJ1-1; d_call: .; cdr3_aa: CASSPLRDTEAFF; cdr3_nt: TGTGCCAGCTCACCCCTCCGGGACACTGAAGCTTTCTTT
clone_size: .; v_call: TRBV27; j_call: TRBJ1-1; d_call: TRBD1; cdr3_aa: CASSDPRGLGGEAFF; cdr3_nt: TGTGCCAGCAGTGACCCCAGGGGGCTAGGGGGTGAAGCTTTCTTT
clone_size: .; v_call: TRBV6-6; j_call: TRBJ2-7; d_call: TRBD2; cdr3_aa: CASSYEERGGVEQYF; cdr3_nt: TGTGCCAGCAGTTATGAGGAGCGGGGGGGAGTAGAGCAGTACTTC
clone_size: few; v_call: TRBV29-1; j_call: TRBJ2-1; d_call: .; cdr3_aa: CSFRRGTSDNEQFF; cdr3_nt: TGCAGCTTCCGGCGCGGGACGAGTGACAATGAGCAGTTCTTC
clone_size: .; v_call: TRBV7-8; j_call: TRBJ1-3; d_call: .; cdr3_aa: CASSPYRVSGNTIYF; cdr3_nt: TGTGCCAGCAGCCCGTACAGGGTATCTGGAAACACCATATATTTT
clone_size: .; v_call: TRBV5-1; j_call: TRBJ2-7; d_call: .; cdr3_aa: CASSLVSALGPVSYEQYF; cdr3_nt: TGCGCCAGCAGCTTGGTAAGCGCACTAGGGCCGGTCTCCTACGAGCAGTACTTC
clone_size: .; v_call: TRBV30; j_call: TRBJ2-7; d_call: .; cdr3_aa: CAWSDEAVSYEQYF; cdr3_nt: TGTGCCTGGAGTGATGAAGCCGTGTCCTACGAGCAGTACTTC
clone_size: .; v_call: TRBV7-2; j_call: TRBJ2-2; d_call: .; cdr3_aa: CASSLGRSGAFTGELFF; cdr3_nt: TGTGCCAGCAGCTTAGGTCGGTCGGGAGCATTCACCGGGGAGCTGTTTTTT
clone_size: .; v_call: TRBV5-6; j_call: TRBJ1-6; d_call: TRBD1; cdr3_aa: CASSRDRGGVKSPLHF; cdr3_nt: TGTGCCAGCAGCCGGGACAGGGGAGGGGTCAAGTCACCCCTCCACTTT